A selection of T cell receptor beta chains follows, all from one sample in a study of CD8 T cells in Susac syndrome. TCRdb re-derived calls from the immunoSEQ multiplex PCR reads in MiXCR, one entry per CDR3 protein. This sample yields about 130,000 distinct CDR3 sequences, of which just under 95% are seen a single time; around 0.2% belongs to the top ten. The sample taken for sequencing was CD8+ T cells from PBMCs. The receptor set was obtained from a human donor with Susac syndrome. CDR3s include the opening cysteine and the closing phenylalanine or tryptophan. The D gene is left open where the match is weak. Some rows mark clone size as missing; the rest say once, few, many or name a class of expanded clone.

>TRBJ2-2|.|TRBV20-1|TRBD2
TGCAGTGCTAGAGATATTACTAGCGGGAGGGGGAACACCGGGGAGCTGTTTTTT
CSARDITSGRGNTGELFF
>TRBJ1-2|.|TRBV27|.
TGTGCCAGCAGTGGGTCTTACTATGGCTACACCTTC
CASSGSYYGYTF
>TRBJ1-1|.|TRBV6-5|.
TGTGCCAGCAGTTACTCGATCGGGGACACTGAAGCTTTCTTT
CASSYSIGDTEAFF
>TRBJ2-7|.|TRBV20-1|.
TGCAGTGCTAGAGATTCCCGGGAGAGCTCCTACGAGCAGTACTTC
CSARDSRESSYEQYF
>TRBJ2-1|.|TRBV20-1|TRBD2
TGCAGTGCTAGAGAACCGGGACTAGACCACAATGAGCAGTTCTTC
CSAREPGLDHNEQFF
>TRBJ1-2|once|TRBV5-4|TRBD1
TGTGCCAGCAGCCCCGGGACAGAAGGATATGGCTACACCTTC
CASSPGTEGYGYTF
>TRBJ2-3|.|TRBV6-2/TRBV6-3|.
TGTGCCAGCTCCTCGGCGGACACAGATACGCAGTATTTT
CASSSADTDTQYF
>TRBJ2-5|.|TRBV29-1|.
TGCAGCGTTGAAAGGGGAAATGAAGAGACCCAGTACTTC
CSVERGNEETQYF
>TRBJ1-5|.|TRBV15|.
TGTGCCACCGGCCGTCGCAATCAGCCCCAGCATTTT
CATGRRNQPQHF
>TRBJ2-5|.|TRBV27|TRBD1
TGTGCCAGCAGCCCATACCCGGGACAGCAAGAGACCCAGTACTTC
CASSPYPGQQETQYF
>TRBJ2-5|.|TRBV12-3/TRBV12-4|.
TGTGCCAGCAGTTTAGGGGACAATGGCCCCGAAGAGACCCAGTACTTC
CASSLGDNGPEETQYF
>TRBJ2-7|.|TRBV5-4|.
TGTGCCAGCAGCTTCGGCAGGGCTCCCTACGAGCAGTACTTC
CASSFGRAPYEQYF
>TRBJ1-6|.|TRBV3-1|.
TGTGCCAGCAGCGAATTACAGGAATGGGCGCTTGCATCACCCCTCCACTTT
CASSELQEWALASPLHF
>TRBJ2-1|.|TRBV9|.
TGTGCCAGCAGCGTAGATGCGGATTCCTACAATGAGCAGTTCTTC
CASSVDADSYNEQFF
>TRBJ2-7|.|TRBV27|.
TGTGCCAGCAGTTTATTTACGGGAGAGCGGTATGAGCAGTACTTC
CASSLFTGERYEQYF
>TRBJ2-1|once|TRBV20-1|.
TGCAGTGCTTCAAACGCCGGGACACAAAGCAGGTACAATGAGCAGTTCTTC
CSASNAGTQSRYNEQFF
>TRBJ1-4|.|TRBV20-1|.
TGCAGTGCTAGAGGTGCAAGTCGGACGGAAAAACTGTTTTTT
CSARGASRTEKLFF
>TRBJ2-1|.|TRBV19|.
TGTGCCAGTAGTCTCTCAGAAGTACCCCTCTACAGTGAGCAGTTCTTC
CASSLSEVPLYSEQFF
>TRBJ2-5|.|TRBV20-1|.
TGCAGTGCTAGAGATCGAGCAGAGACCCAGTACTTC
CSARDRAETQYF
>TRBJ1-1|.|TRBV7-9|.
TGTGCCAGCAGAGCCGCAAGGGACACTGAAGCTTTCTTT
CASRAARDTEAFF
>TRBJ1-1|.|TRBV15|.
TGTGCCACCAGCACCACACTCTCCGGGAGCACTGAAGCTTTCTTT
CATSTTLSGSTEAFF
>TRBJ2-7|.|TRBV29-1|.
TGCAGCGTTGGTTCCGGGTACGAGCAGTACTTC
CSVGSGYEQYF
>TRBJ1-5|once|TRBV6-5|.
TGTGCCAGCAGTTACGGCAGAGTAGATCAGCCCCAGCATTTT
CASSYGRVDQPQHF
>TRBJ2-3|.|TRBV3-1|.
TGTGCCAGCAGCCGTGCGGGTAGCGATACGCAGTATTTT
CASSRAGSDTQYF